The 2 T cell receptor beta chains listed next were all sequenced from one sample in a study of tumor and adjacent non-tumor tissue in lung cancer. No cell sorting was done before RNA was extracted from the tissue. A modified ARM-PCR protocol with three rounds of nested PCR amplified TCRbeta. A single record per CDR3 protein comes from TCRdb applying MiXCR to the multiplex PCR reads. Of about 200,000 distinct CDR3 sequences in the sample, 71% were seen once. Sequenced input: lung tumor tissue. All receptors come from a man between 60 and 70 years old with non-small cell lung cancer.

This clonotype has more than one count but fewer than ten. J is TRBJ2-7 and V is TRBV20-1; 7 bases map to TRBD1. There are 13 residues in the CDR3. V was pared by 5 bases and J by 2 bases, with 6 bases of the junction left unmatched. CDR1 DFQATT and CDR2 SNEGSKA come from the germline V gene (reference sequence). In nucleotides, the CDR3 is TGCAGTGCTCCACAGACAGGGACCTACGAGCAGTACTTC. The encoded protein is CSAPQTGTYEQYF.

V is TRBV12-3 or TRBV12-4 and J is TRBJ1-1; 7 bases are a match to TRBD1. The CDR3 is 17 amino acids. V gave up 5 bases and J gave up 4 bases; unmatched junction bases: 16. This chain's CDR3 is CASSPNELQGRGTEAFF. The DNA for the CDR3 is TGTGCCAGCAGTCCGAACGAACTACAGGGGAGAGGCACTGAAGCTTTCTTT.